The 20 T cell receptor beta chains in this list originate from one sample, sequenced in a study of blood T cells in healthy people across ages. Alongside a J-beta primer mix, a sample-barcoded 5' primer served in a second PCR lasting roughly 6 to 12 cycles. MiXCR, applied by TCRdb to the 5' RACE reads, yields one record per CDR3 protein. The sample has around 1,500,000 distinct CDR3 sequences; 28% are singletons. Sequences were obtained from blood. Receptor source: a woman aged 25 to 45 in good health.

With regard to this clonotype: This may be a read error: a much more frequent sequence differs by one nucleotide. The chain joins TRBV12-3 or TRBV12-4 to TRBJ2-1; D tentatively fits TRBD1 or TRBD2 (5 bases each). This CDR3 is 14 amino acids long. CDR3 DNA: TGTGTCAGCAGTTTAGGGGTGAGGGCCAATGAGCAGTTCTTC. Its translation is CVSSLGVRANEQFF.

Many counts were recorded for this clonotype. V usage is TRBV7-2 and J usage is TRBJ2-7; 7 bases are a match to TRBD1. Germline CDR1 is SGHTA and CDR2 is FQGNSA. The CDR3 runs 13 residues. V lost 5 bases, J lost 1 base, and 2 bases stayed unmatched. The CDR3 spells CASSATGSYEQYF. The CDR3 DNA reads TGTGCCAGCAGCGCGACAGGGTCCTACGAGCAGTACTTC.

The V call is TRBV12-3 or TRBV12-4, the J call TRBJ1-2, with D possibly being TRBD1 (5 bases). CDR3 length equals 12 residues. The V gene lost 6 bases and the J gene lost 8 bases, with 13 bases spanning the gap. CDR3 in DNA: TGTGCCAGCAGGTTCGGGGCCTGGGGCTACACCTTC. Encoded protein: CASRFGAWGYTF.

This clonotype showed up just a few times. The rearrangement uses TRBV5-1 and TRBJ1-2; 7 positions match TRBD1. The V gene's germline CDR1 is SGHRS and CDR2 YFSETQ. The CDR3 is 13 residues long. The J segment lost 7 bases and the V segment lost 3 bases, leaving 6 bases of the junction unmatched. This CDR3 reads CASSSDRVFGYTF. The CDR3 region has the DNA TGCGCCAGCAGCTCTGACAGGGTCTTTGGCTACACCTTC.

This clonotype was counted only a few times. The chain couples TRBV10-3 to TRBJ2-3; the D is unclear. Germline V CDR1 and CDR2: ENHRY, SYGVKD. The CDR3 consists of 14 residues. Trimming took off 3 bases at V and 5 bases at J, with 12 bases between the two ends. CDR3 sequence: CAISDGGVGDTQYF. The CDR3 DNA reads TGTGCCATCAGTGACGGTGGGGTCGGAGATACGCAGTATTTT.

The CDR3 sequence: CATRQGFDNEQFF. Here the CDR3 DNA reads TGTGCCACTAGACAGGGGTTCGACAATGAGCAGTTCTTC. This chain uses TRBV2 with TRBJ2-1, with 8 bases matching TRBD1. Looked up from germline, CDR1 is SNHLY and CDR2 is FYNNEI. The CDR3 runs to 13 residues. The J segment lost 5 bases and the V segment lost 10 bases, leaving 7 bases of the junction unmatched.

Points on this clonotype: One junction end does not reproduce the germline sequence, and a read error may be involved. This sequence joins TRBV5-1 and TRBJ2-1; the D gene is possibly TRBD2 (6 bases). The germline CDR1 and CDR2 sequences are SGHRS and YFSETQ. CDR3 length equals 15 residues. The CDR3 loop reads CAGSLAPSVYNEQFF. The CDR3 DNA reads TGCGCCGGCAGCTTGGCCCCTAGCGTTTACAATGAGCAGTTCTTC.

The genes are TRBV11-2 and TRBJ1-2, with a weak D call TRBD1 (6 bases). The CDR3 totals 15 residues. The germline V gene has CDR1 SGHAT and CDR2 FQNNGV. V lost 1 base and J lost 7, with 16 bases in between. This chain's CDR3 is CASSLVPGALSGYTF. In nucleotides, the CDR3 is TGTGCCAGCAGCTTAGTCCCAGGGGCCCTTTCTGGCTACACCTTC.

This clonotype was seen a handful of times. The rearrangement links TRBV14 to TRBJ2-1; D is possibly TRBD2 (6 bases). Germline CDR1 reads SGHDN; CDR2 reads FVKESK. Trimming took off 4 bases at V and 4 bases at J, with 17 bases between the two ends. CDR3 length: 16 amino acids. The CDR3 sequence is CASSPRGWGTYNEQFF. CDR3 nucleotides: TGTGCCAGCAGCCCAAGAGGGTGGGGGACTTACAATGAGCAGTTCTTC.

This clonotype was counted a few times. This chain uses TRBV4-1 with TRBJ1-5; D unresolved. The CDR3 consists of 17 residues. The germline gives CDR1 MGHRA, CDR2 YSYEKL. V was clipped by 1 base and J by 6 bases, with 19 bases between them. DNA for the CDR3: TGCGCCAGCAGCCAAGCTGATGGCGGGGAGGCGGGTCAGCCCCAGCATTTT. It encodes CASSQADGGEAGQPQHF.

V usage is TRBV6-2 or TRBV6-3 and J usage is TRBJ2-3; D gene uncertain. The CDR3 has 16 amino acids. Germline CDR1 is MNHEY and CDR2 is SVGEGT. Trimming took off 6 bases at V and 1 base at J, with 17 bases between the two ends. The CDR3 spells CASSYKPPPGTDTQYF. CDR3 DNA: TGTGCCAGCAGCTACAAGCCTCCTCCAGGCACAGATACGCAGTATTTT.

This clonotype occurred many times. The chain recombines TRBV7-2 with TRBJ2-5; 8 nucleotides match TRBD2. With 5 bases clipped from V and 0 bases from J, the junction kept 8 bases outside the gene matches. This CDR3 is built from 16 residues. Germline loops: CDR1 SGHTA, CDR2 FQGNSA. CDR3 sequence (DNA): TGTGCCAGCAGCCCCGGGGCTAGCGGGTACCAAGAGACCCAGTACTTC. It is translated as CASSPGASGYQETQYF.

This clonotype was recorded a few times. This chain connects TRBV7-8 to TRBJ1-5, with D possibly matching TRBD1 (6 bases). The germline V gene has CDR1 SGHVS and CDR2 FQNEAQ. The CDR3 totals 13 residues. With 1 base removed from V and 14 bases from J, the gap between germline ends came to 15 bases. The CDR3 DNA is TGTGCCAGCAGCTTAGAGGCGACAGGTGGAAAGCATTTT. Its protein product is CASSLEATGGKHF.

As DNA, the CDR3 is TGCGCCAGCAGCCAAGCCCCCGAGGGGAAACGCCTCCACTTT. This translates into CASSQAPEGKRLHF. This chain links TRBV4-1 with TRBJ1-6; a possible D gene is TRBD1 (5 bases). The length of the CDR3 is 14 residues. The germline V gene has CDR1 MGHRA and CDR2 YSYEKL. Trimming removed 1 base from V and 15 bases from J, with 16 bases in between.

The chain has TRBV5-1 and TRBJ1-6; D ambiguous. Germline CDR1 reads SGHRS; CDR2 reads YFSETQ. The CDR3 runs to 15 residues. V lost 4 bases and J 6 bases, leaving 14 bases between the germline ends. The DNA of the CDR3 is TGCGCCAGCAGCCCGCTGACGGAGCCTAATTCACCCCTCCACTTT. Its protein product is CASSPLTEPNSPLHF.

The V call is TRBV29-1, the J call TRBJ2-5; TRBD1 matches at 9 bases. This CDR3 is 14 amino acids long. The V gene's germline CDR1 is SQVTM and CDR2 ANQGSEA. V lost 4 bases, J lost 7 bases, and 10 bases stayed unmatched. The CDR3 nucleotides read TGCAGCGTTGGGGGGGGACAGGGTGGAAGGACCCAGTACTTC. Protein: CSVGGGQGGRTQYF.

The chain employs TRBV4-1 and TRBJ1-1; 11 bases align to TRBD1. Germline CDR1 is MGHRA and CDR2 is YSYEKL. CDR3 length: 16 residues. The junction had 4 bases not matched to a gene; V was cut back by 3 bases and J by 1 base. The CDR3 nucleotides are TGCGCCAGCAGCCAGGGGACAGGGGGGGAGAACACTGAAGCTTTCTTT. The encoded protein is CASSQGTGGENTEAFF.

The rearrangement links TRBV11-1 to TRBJ2-1; 11 bases map to TRBD2. After removal of 6 bases from V and 10 bases from J, the junction contained 8 bases not matched to a gene. CDR3 size: 14 residues. Germline V gene data show CDR1 as SGHAT and CDR2 as FQDESV (reference sequence). CDR3 loop: CASRLAGAAYEQFF. The CDR3, as DNA: TGTGCCAGCAGACTAGCGGGGGCGGCCTACGAGCAGTTCTTC.

This clonotype was seen many times. The chain joins TRBV7-9 to TRBJ2-7; the match to TRBD2 covers 8 bases. Germline CDR1 is SEHNR and CDR2 is FQNEAQ (reference sequence). The CDR3 extends over 15 amino acids. With V trimmed by 7 bases and J by 3 bases, 11 bases remained unmatched. This chain's CDR3 is CASTGPGGVDYEQYF. CDR3 DNA sequence: TGTGCCAGCACGGGACCGGGGGGGGTCGACTACGAGCAGTACTTC.

This clonotype was detected only a few times. J is TRBJ1-6 and V is TRBV7-8; no clear D. Trimming took off 1 base at V and 10 bases at J, with 8 bases between the two ends. The CDR3 is 13 amino acids. Germline CDR1 is SGHVS and CDR2 is FQNEAQ. The CDR3 sequence is CASSLEVLSPLHF. The CDR3 bases are TGTGCCAGCAGCTTAGAGGTTTTATCACCCCTCCACTTT.